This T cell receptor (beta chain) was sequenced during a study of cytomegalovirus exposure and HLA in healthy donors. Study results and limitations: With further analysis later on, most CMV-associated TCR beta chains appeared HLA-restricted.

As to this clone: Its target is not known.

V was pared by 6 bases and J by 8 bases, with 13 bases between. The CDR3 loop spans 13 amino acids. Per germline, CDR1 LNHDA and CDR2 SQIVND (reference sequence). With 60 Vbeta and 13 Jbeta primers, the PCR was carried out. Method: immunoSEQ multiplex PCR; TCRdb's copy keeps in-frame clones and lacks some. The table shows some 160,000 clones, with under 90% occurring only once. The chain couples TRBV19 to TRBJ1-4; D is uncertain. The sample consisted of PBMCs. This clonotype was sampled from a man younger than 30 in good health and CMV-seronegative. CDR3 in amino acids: CASRGPSSEKLFF. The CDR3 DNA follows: TGTGCCAGTAGGGGCCCCAGCTCCGAAAAACTGTTTTTT.